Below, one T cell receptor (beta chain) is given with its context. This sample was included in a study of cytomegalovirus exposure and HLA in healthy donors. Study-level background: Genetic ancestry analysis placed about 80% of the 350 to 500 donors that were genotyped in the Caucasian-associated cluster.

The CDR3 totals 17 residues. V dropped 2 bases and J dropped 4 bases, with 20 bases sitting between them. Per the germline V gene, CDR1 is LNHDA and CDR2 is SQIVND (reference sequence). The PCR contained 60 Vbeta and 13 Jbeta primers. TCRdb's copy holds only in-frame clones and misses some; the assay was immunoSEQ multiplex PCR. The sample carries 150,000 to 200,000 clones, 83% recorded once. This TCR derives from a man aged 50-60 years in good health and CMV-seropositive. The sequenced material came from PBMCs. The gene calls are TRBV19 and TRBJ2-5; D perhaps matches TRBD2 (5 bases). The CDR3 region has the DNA TGTGCCAGTAGTATATCAGCCAGTGGGCGGGCAAGAGAGACCCAGTACTTC. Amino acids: CASSISASGRARETQYF.